This T cell receptor (beta chain) originates from a study of cytomegalovirus exposure and HLA in healthy donors. Though nominally healthy at sampling, donors likely had unrecorded immune exposures. The CDR3 runs to 15 residues. V trimming: 5 bases; J trimming: 0 bases; junction bases outside the gene matches: 4. The germline CDR1 and CDR2 sequences are SNHLY and FYNNEI. It was with 60 Vbeta and 13 Jbeta primers that the PCR ran. Here immunoSEQ multiplex PCR was the method, and the copy in TCRdb shows in-frame clones only, minus some. The table records over 85,000 clones, about 80% of them present only once.

The chain carries TRBV2 and TRBJ2-3; 8 bases are a match to TRBD2. Sequences were obtained from PBMCs. This clonotype originated in a man aged 25-40 years in good health and CMV-seropositive. The CDR3 region has the DNA TGTGCCAGCAGTCGACTAGCGACTAGCACAGATACGCAGTATTTT. Its translation: CASSRLATSTDTQYF.